The TCR beta chain under discussion was sequenced for a study of T-cell reconstitution after alpha-beta-depleted transplantation in children. This clonotype was seen a handful of times. TCRbeta library construction was performed incorporating unique molecular identifiers. TCRdb reanalysed the PCR reads using MiXCR and keeps one entry per CDR3 protein. The sample records some 490,000 distinct CDR3 sequences, roughly an eighth being singletons. Looked up from germline, CDR1 is SGHAT and CDR2 is FQNNGV. Trimming left V 5 bases short and J 2 bases short, with 19 bases between. This CDR3 is built from 16 residues.

The specimen was PBMCs from the stem cell graft donor, collected from the stem cell graft. This clonotype was sampled from a human donor who donated a stem cell graft to a child with combined immunodeficiency. The gene calls are TRBV11-2 and TRBJ2-7; no firm D call. The CDR3 protein is CASSDLEVMVTYEQYF. For the CDR3, the DNA is TGTGCCAGCAGCGATTTAGAGGTCATGGTAACCTACGAGCAGTACTTC.